A selection of T cell receptor beta chains follows, all from one sample in a study of beta chain features in type 1 diabetes. The repertoire was sequenced with immunoSEQ multiplex PCR; TCRdb's copy has only in-frame clones and lacks some. Among about 400,000 clones, roughly 12% were seen once, and the ten largest hold 0.017%. Sample: naive CD4+ T cells from blood. The source is a man aged 18 to 29 in good health. Both conserved end residues are part of each CDR3. The order of the fields is J gene, V gene, D gene, clone size, CDR3 protein, CDR3 DNA. A D gene is named only where the DNA matches it firmly. Only part of the rows carry a size: once, few, many, or a class if the clone is expanded.

>TRBJ1-1|TRBV2|TRBD1|few
CASSWTGRNTEAFF
TGTGCCAGCAGTTGGACAGGGCGGAACACTGAAGCTTTCTTT
>TRBJ2-1|TRBV7-6|TRBD2|-
CASSYGLAGGFLNEQFF
TGTGCCAGCAGCTACGGACTAGCGGGAGGCTTCCTCAATGAGCAGTTCTTC
>TRBJ1-5|TRBV19|-|few
CASRMGLGQRSNQPQHF
TGTGCCAGTAGAATGGGACTAGGACAGAGAAGCAATCAGCCCCAGCATTTT
>TRBJ2-3|TRBV29-1|TRBD1|-
CSVLGTDTDTQYF
TGCAGCGTACTCGGGACAGACACAGATACGCAGTATTTT
>TRBJ2-2|TRBV4-1|TRBD2|few
CASSPNKLAGVSLTGELFF
TGCGCCAGCAGCCCGAACAAGCTAGCGGGGGTTAGCCTCACCGGGGAGCTGTTTTTT
>TRBJ1-1|TRBV29-1|-|few
CSVDYTEGMNTEAFF
TGCAGCGTTGATTATACGGAGGGCATGAACACTGAAGCTTTCTTT
>TRBJ2-5|TRBV6-5|TRBD1|-
CASSGTADQYF
TGTGCCAGCAGTGGGACAGCGGACCAGTACTTC
>TRBJ2-2|TRBV5-6|-|few
CASSYRVNTGELFF
TGTGCCAGCAGCTACAGGGTGAACACCGGGGAGCTGTTTTTT
>TRBJ2-1|TRBV7-2|-|few
CASSLVGPGDNEQFF
TGTGCCAGCAGCTTAGTCGGTCCGGGAGACAATGAGCAGTTCTTC
>TRBJ2-1|TRBV4-1|-|-
CASSQDPQGSYNEQFF
TGCGCCAGCAGCCAAGATCCGCAGGGATCCTACAATGAGCAGTTCTTC
>TRBJ2-1|TRBV19|TRBD2|-
CASTPRGLDEQFF
TGTGCCAGTACCCCGCGGGGGTTAGATGAGCAGTTCTTC
>TRBJ1-1|TRBV4-3|-|many
CASSQYRDTEAFF
TGCGCCAGCAGCCAGTACAGAGACACTGAAGCTTTCTTT
>TRBJ2-5|TRBV7-2|TRBD2|few
CASSSGLAGGGGRETQYF
TGTGCCAGCAGCTCCGGACTAGCGGGAGGAGGAGGAAGGGAGACCCAGTACTTC
>TRBJ2-7|TRBV27|TRBD1|-
CASSTRTGGNYEQYF
TGTGCCAGCAGTACAAGGACAGGGGGGAACTACGAGCAGTACTTC
>TRBJ1-3|TRBV9|-|-
CASSGPGEPRNTIYF
TGTGCCAGCAGCGGACCAGGGGAACCAAGAAACACCATATATTTT
>TRBJ2-1|TRBV11-1|-|few
CASSLRRGLNNEQFF
TGTGCCAGCAGCCTCCGCCGCGGTCTGAACAATGAGCAGTTCTTC
>TRBJ2-3|TRBV25-1|-|few
CASSARNTDTQYF
TGTGCCAGCAGTGCTAGAAACACAGATACGCAGTATTTT
>TRBJ2-7|TRBV5-1|-|few
CASSYGWRSSYEQYF
TGCGCCAGCAGTTATGGATGGAGGAGCTCCTACGAGCAGTACTTC
>TRBJ2-7|TRBV7-9|-|-
CASSTAGGGSDEQYF
TGTGCCAGCAGCACCGCAGGCGGGGGCTCCGATGAGCAGTACTTC
>TRBJ2-7|TRBV5-1|-|few
CASSRGTDRRLSYEQYF
TGCGCCAGCAGCCGGGGGACGGATAGAAGACTGAGCTACGAGCAGTACTTC
>TRBJ2-2|TRBV7-2|-|-
CASSLVSVTGNTGELFF
TGTGCCAGCAGCTTAGTTTCGGTGACAGGGAACACCGGGGAGCTGTTTTTT
>TRBJ1-6|TRBV28|-|-
CASSRGRPPLHF
TGTGCCAGCAGTCGGGGTAGGCCACCCCTCCACTTT
>TRBJ1-2|TRBV30|-|-
CAWRARLKNYGYTF
TGTGCCTGGAGAGCAAGACTTAAAAACTATGGCTACACCTTC
>TRBJ2-5|TRBV10-2|TRBD2|-
CASRGRGGPETQYF
TGCGCCAGCCGAGGGCGGGGGGGCCCGGAGACCCAGTACTTC
>TRBJ2-1|TRBV7-2|TRBD2|-
CASSPIAGRSNWEFF
TGTGCCAGCAGCCCGATAGCGGGCCGATCGAATTGGGAGTTCTTC
>TRBJ2-2|TRBV6-5|TRBD1|-
CASRRTGLTGELFF
TGTGCCAGCAGAAGGACAGGGCTCACCGGGGAGCTGTTTTTT
>TRBJ1-2|TRBV18|-|few
CASSPLHSGYTF
TGTGCCAGCTCACCACTTCATTCTGGCTACACCTTC
>TRBJ2-1|TRBV7-6|TRBD2|few
CASSSLAVQFF
TGTGCCAGCAGCTCGCTAGCGGTGCAGTTCTTC
>TRBJ1-5|TRBV4-3|-|few
CASSQGADQPQHF
TGCGCCAGCAGCCAGGGGGCGGATCAGCCCCAGCATTTT
>TRBJ2-3|TRBV5-4|-|few
CASSLVGATDTQYF
TGTGCCAGCAGCTTGGTGGGGGCGACAGATACGCAGTATTTT
>TRBJ2-7|TRBV7-9|-|-
CASSLGVVNEQYF
TGTGCCAGCAGCTTAGGTGTTGTAAACGAGCAGTACTTC
>TRBJ1-6|TRBV7-2|-|few
CASSLVGIPFYNSPLHF
TGTGCCAGCAGCTTAGTGGGCATTCCCTTTTATAATTCACCCCTCCACTTT
>TRBJ2-4|TRBV5-6|-|few
CASSPTAPRHIQYF
TGTGCCAGCAGCCCGACAGCGCCGAGGCACATTCAGTACTTC
>TRBJ2-1|TRBV4-2|TRBD2|-
CASSQERAGGYNEQFF
TGTGCCAGCAGCCAAGAAAGAGCGGGGGGATACAATGAGCAGTTCTTC